This record covers a single TCR beta chain. Its specificity is unknown. The sample comes from a study of cytomegalovirus exposure and HLA in healthy donors. Study at large: The 120 validation repertoires and the roughly 700 first-cohort repertoires shared a platform, a later analysis reported. Whole-study results and caveats: Cytomegalovirus association was assigned to about 150 TCR beta chains. Reported performance of the classifier showed diagnosis of cytomegalovirus status with high specificity and sensitivity. In vitro, a few CMV-associated chains proved specific for CMV antigens.

Sequencing was performed with immunoSEQ multiplex PCR; in TCRdb, only in-frame clones are kept and a portion is missing. Of hundreds of thousands of clones in the sample, about nine tenths were seen once. This CDR3 is built from 14 residues. CDR1 is SGHAT, CDR2 FQNNGV, per germline. With V trimmed by 6 bases and J by 4 bases, 6 bases remained unmatched. The genes are TRBV11-2 and TRBJ2-5; 9 bases line up with TRBD1. Material: PBMCs. This TCR was recovered from a woman younger than 30 in good health and CMV-seronegative. CDR3 nucleotide sequence: TGTGCCAGCAGTCACAGGGGGCGAGGAGAGACCCAGTACTTC. Residues: CASSHRGRGETQYF.